The clone carrying this T cell receptor beta chain was seen ten or more times. This entry comes from a study of patients and donors after allogeneic stem cell transplantation. TCRdb re-called the RT-PCR reads through MiXCR, storing one row per CDR3 protein. Of 9,500 to 10,000 distinct CDR3 sequences in the sample, around 5.9% were seen once. CDR3 length: 18 amino acids. Trimming took 5 bases from V and 0 from J; bases not matched to a gene: 10. Germline V gene lookup returns CDR1 LNHDA and CDR2 SQIVND (reference sequence). Sequencing input: blood, either unsorted or a sorted T cell fraction (not recorded which). The rearrangement links TRBV19 to TRBJ2-2; 9 positions match TRBD2. The sequence came from a human donor who was either an allogeneic HSCT recipient or a stem cell or donor lymphocyte infusion donor (not recorded which). It is not recorded whose cells these are; they may come from a transplant donor. The chain's CDR3 is CASSLPTSGYPNTGELFF. DNA for the CDR3: TGTGCCAGTAGTCTTCCGACTAGCGGATACCCGAACACCGGGGAGCTGTTTTTT.